Below, 19 T cell receptor beta chains from the same sample are listed, as sequenced in a study of spatial heterogeneity in lung cancer (dated by TCRdb to about 2019). The library was generated by 5' RACE. TCRdb lists the instrument as NextSeq 500. In TCRdb, the public reads were trimmed at Q25 with fastp and aligned with MiXCR, with productive beta chains retained. CDR3 protein sequences are deduplicated, and each keeps its most common genes and DNA. This sample has roughly 80,000 distinct CDR3 sequences in its table, and under 8.5% of those were observed once. The ten largest account for 6.8% of the sample. The label giving this sample's time point can be read as: sample taken at primary tumor resection. Source: PBMCs, taken at surgery. These receptors were obtained from a male donor with early-stage non-small cell lung cancer.

This clonotype was recorded a few times. V gene TRBV7-2 combines with J gene TRBJ1-4; D uncertain. The CDR3 extends over 15 amino acids. Looked up from germline, CDR1 is SGHTA and CDR2 is FQGNSA. Trimming cost V 5 bases and J 8 bases, with 18 bases left between them. CDR3 coding DNA: TGTGCCAGCAGCCCCCAGGTTTCCCCTTCGGAAAAACTGTTTTTT. Translating it yields CASSPQVSPSEKLFF. The full variable domain, in which reference TRBV7-2 and TRBJ1-4 provide the parts outside the CDR3, is GAGVSQSPSNKVTEKGKDVELRCDPISGHTALYWYRQSLGQGLEFLIYFQGNSAPDKSGLPSDRFSAERTGGSVSTLTIQRTQQEDSAVYLCASSPQVSPSEKLFFGSGTQLSVL.

In its sample, this clonotype was seen many times. The rearrangement uses TRBV5-1 and TRBJ1-5; possibly TRBD1 for D (6 bases). With 4 bases removed from V and 8 bases from J, the gap between germline ends came to 16 bases. The CDR3 extends over 14 amino acids. Germline V lookup: CDR1 SGHRS, CDR2 YFSETQ. CDR3 sequence reads: CASSPRGEIEPQHF. CDR3 bases: TGCGCCAGCAGCCCGAGGGGGGAGATCGAGCCCCAGCATTTT.

This clonotype was detected only a few times. The gene calls are TRBV6-6 and TRBJ1-5; D may be TRBD1 (6 bases). Trimming took off 4 bases at V and 2 bases at J, with 12 bases between the two ends. From germline, CDR1 is MNHNY and CDR2 SVGAGI (reference sequence). The CDR3 runs to 15 residues. The CDR3 DNA reads as TGTGCCAGCAGTTCACAGGGCTTTGGCAATCAGCCCCAGCATTTT. Translating gives CASSSQGFGNQPQHF.

This clonotype was observed many times. The chain combines TRBV10-3 with TRBJ1-2; a possible D gene is TRBD1 (6 bases). The V gene lost 0 bases and the J gene lost 2 bases, with 7 bases spanning the gap. The CDR3 covers 14 residues. Per the germline V gene, CDR1 is ENHRY and CDR2 is SYGVKD. In nucleotides, the CDR3 is TGTGCCATCAGTGAGTCGGGGACAAACTATGGCTACACCTTC. It specifies CAISESGTNYGYTF.

This clonotype appeared a few times. This chain connects TRBV5-1 to TRBJ1-5; D gene uncertain. The CDR3 length is 15 residues. Germline values: CDR1 SGHRS, CDR2 YFSETQ. V was clipped by 0 bases and J by 0 bases, with 7 bases between them. CDR3 sequence: CASSLDGFSNQPQHF. CDR3 in DNA: TGCGCCAGCAGCTTGGACGGGTTTAGCAATCAGCCCCAGCATTTT.

This clonotype was counted many times. V usage is TRBV29-1 and J usage is TRBJ2-7; 9 bases are a match to TRBD1. Germline V gene data show CDR1 as SQVTM and CDR2 as ANQGSEA. V lost 6 bases to trimming and J lost 5 bases; unmatched junction nucleotides: 11. CDR3 size: 14 residues. CDR3: CSVISPGQGNEQYF. The CDR3 nucleotides are TGCAGCGTCATCAGTCCGGGACAGGGTAACGAGCAGTACTTC.

In its sample, this clonotype was seen a few times. The chain links TRBV5-4 to TRBJ2-7; D might be TRBD2 (5 bases). The CDR3 sequence is 13 residues long. Germline V gene lookup returns CDR1 SGHNT and CDR2 YYREEE (reference sequence). Trimming shortened V by 9 bases and J by 3 bases, and 16 bases separated the two germline ends. The CDR3 is CATLEDGSYEQYF. CDR3 nucleotides: TGTGCCACCCTGGAGGACGGAAGCTACGAGCAGTACTTC.

This clonotype was detected many times. The chain combines TRBV7-9 with TRBJ1-1; TRBD1 matches 8 bases. Trimming cost V 4 bases and J 1 base; bases outside gene matches: 5. CDR3 length: 15 amino acids. CDR1 and CDR2 (germline): SEHNR, FQNEAQ (reference sequence). The CDR3 DNA follows: TGTGCCAGCAGCTCCTATGACAGGGGGAACACTGAAGCTTTCTTT. It yields the protein CASSSYDRGNTEAFF. The full variable domain, completed using reference TRBV7-9 and TRBJ1-1, is DTGVSQNPRHKITKRGQNVTFRCDPISEHNRLYWYRQTLGQGPEFLTYFQNEAQLEKSRLLSDRFSAERPKGSFSTLEIQRTEQGDSAMYLCASSSYDRGNTEAFFGQGTRLTVV.

The chain carries TRBV24-1 and TRBJ2-3; perhaps TRBD1 as D (7 bases). This CDR3 contains 16 residues. Germline CDR1 reads KGHDR; CDR2 reads SFDVKD. V lost 9 bases, J lost 2 bases, and 20 bases lay in between. The CDR3 loop reads CATAAGGGQSTDTQYF. In nucleotides, the CDR3 is TGTGCCACCGCTGCAGGGGGAGGACAGTCCACAGATACGCAGTATTTT.

As regards this clonotype: With a much larger clone just one base away, this may be a read error. The chain is built from TRBV19 and TRBJ1-5; no reliable D call. Trimming pared 1 base from V and 3 bases from J, leaving 10 bases between. The length of the CDR3 is 15 residues. From germline, CDR1 is LNHDA and CDR2 SQIVND (reference sequence). The CDR3 DNA sequence: TGTGCCAGTAGTATAGTGGGCTGCCCCAATCAGCCCCAGCATTTT. Translation gives CASSIVGCPNQPQHF.

This clonotype showed up many times. The chain links TRBV4-1 to TRBJ2-7, with D possibly matching TRBD1 (7 bases). Trimming cost V 7 bases and J 1 base, with 11 bases left between them. Per the germline V gene, CDR1 is MGHRA and CDR2 is YSYEKL. This CDR3 spans 13 amino acids. The CDR3 reads CASIPGGSYEQYF. CDR3 nucleotides: TGCGCCAGCATCCCAGGGGGGTCCTACGAGCAGTACTTC.

V gene TRBV2 combines with J gene TRBJ2-7, with D perhaps TRBD2 (5 bases). Trimming shortened V by 7 bases and J by 1 base, and 11 bases separated the two germline ends. CDR1 SNHLY and CDR2 FYNNEI come from the germline V gene. The CDR3 is made up of 13 amino acids. DNA for the CDR3: TGTGCCAGCAATGCATGGGAGTCCTACGAGCAGTACTTC. Residues: CASNAWESYEQYF.

This clonotype has ten or more counts. The V and J genes are TRBV5-1 and TRBJ2-3, with D perhaps matching TRBD2 (5 bases). The length of the CDR3 is 15 residues. Germline V gene lookup returns CDR1 SGHRS and CDR2 YFSETQ. Trimming stripped 1 base from V and 0 bases from J, with 9 bases between. The CDR3 sequence: CASSLIGGSTDTQYF. The CDR3 nucleotides read TGCGCCAGCAGCTTGATCGGCGGGAGCACAGATACGCAGTATTTT.

This sequence joins TRBV10-3 and TRBJ1-3; the D gene is possibly TRBD1 (6 bases). The CDR3 length is 14 residues. V lost 7 bases, J lost 4 bases, and 14 bases lay in between. Germline V gene lookup returns CDR1 ENHRY and CDR2 SYGVKD. Here the CDR3 reads CAITQGIDGNTIYF. For the CDR3, the DNA is TGTGCCATCACCCAGGGGATAGACGGAAACACCATATATTTT.

This clonotype was seen a single time. The chain recombines TRBV19 with TRBJ2-3; possible D gene TRBD2, 6 bases. V lost 4 bases and J lost 4, with 21 bases in between. Germline CDR1 is LNHDA and CDR2 is SQIVND (reference sequence). The CDR3 consists of 17 residues. CDR3 bases: TGTGCCAGTAGTAAAAATCCCGCCGGGAGAGTCGCAGATACGCAGTATTTT. Protein product: CASSKNPAGRVADTQYF.

This clonotype was detected only a few times. The chain couples TRBV9 to TRBJ1-5; D unresolved. The V and J ends lost 0 bases and 1 base respectively, with 5 bases between them. The CDR3 consists of 14 residues. In germline, CDR1 is SGDLS, CDR2 YYNGEE. As DNA, the CDR3 is TGTGCCAGCAGCGTAGACGGGAGCAATCAGCCCCAGCATTTT. Translating it yields CASSVDGSNQPQHF.

This clonotype appeared many times. The chain uses TRBV29-1 and TRBJ2-1, with TRBD2 identical over 9 bases. This CDR3 contains 14 residues. Trimming cost V 1 base and J 8 bases; bases outside gene matches: 6. Germline V gives CDR1 SQVTM, CDR2 ANQGSEA. The CDR3 bases are TGCAGCGTTGAAGGCGGGAGGGCCAAGCATGAGCAGTTCTTC. Protein product: CSVEGGRAKHEQFF.

This clonotype was found a few times. This sequence joins TRBV5-1 and TRBJ2-7; 7 bases are a match to TRBD2. CDR1 SGHRS and CDR2 YFSETQ come from the germline V gene. The CDR3 consists of 15 residues. V lost 1 base and J lost 4; bases outside the gene matches: 8. Here the CDR3 DNA reads TGCGCCAGCAGCTTGTCGGGGGGAGTCTGGTACGAGCAGTACTTC. Protein product: CASSLSGGVWYEQYF.

A word on this clonotype: The germline gene is not matched at one end of the junction; a read error may be the cause. This chain uses TRBV6-2 or TRBV6-3 with TRBJ1-3; TRBD1 matches 8 bases. The germline V gene encodes CDR1 MNHEY and CDR2 SVGEGT. The CDR3 sequence is 14 residues long. For the CDR3, the DNA is TGTGCCAACAGTTACTGGGACAGGCCGAACACCATATATTTT. Translated, it gives CANSYWDRPNTIYF.